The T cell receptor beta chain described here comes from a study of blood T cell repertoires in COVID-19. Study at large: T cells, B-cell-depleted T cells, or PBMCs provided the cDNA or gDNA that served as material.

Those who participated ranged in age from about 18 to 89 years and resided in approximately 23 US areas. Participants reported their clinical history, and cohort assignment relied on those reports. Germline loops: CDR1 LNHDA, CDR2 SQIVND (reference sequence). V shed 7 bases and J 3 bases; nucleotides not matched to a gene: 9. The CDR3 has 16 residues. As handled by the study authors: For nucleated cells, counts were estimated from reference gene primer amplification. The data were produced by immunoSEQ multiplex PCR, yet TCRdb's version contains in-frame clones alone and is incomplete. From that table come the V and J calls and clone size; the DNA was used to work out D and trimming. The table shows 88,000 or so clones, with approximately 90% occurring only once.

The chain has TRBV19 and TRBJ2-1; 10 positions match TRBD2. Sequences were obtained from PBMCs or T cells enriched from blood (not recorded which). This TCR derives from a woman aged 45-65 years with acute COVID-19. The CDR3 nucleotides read TGTGCCAGTATGCCCTCTAGCGGGAGTAACTACAATGAGCAGTTCTTC. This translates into CASMPSSGSNYNEQFF. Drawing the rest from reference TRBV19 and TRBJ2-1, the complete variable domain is DGGITQSPKYLFRKEGQNVTLSCEQNLNHDAMYWYRQDPGQGLRLIYYSQIVNDFQKGDIAEGYSVSREKKESFPLTVTSAQKNPTAFYLCASMPSSGSNYNEQFFGPGTRLTVL.